This T cell receptor beta chain is from a study of T cell responses to AZD1222 COVID-19 vaccine. Study observations and caveats: The study found Spike-specific TCR breadth and depth rose after two AZD1222 doses. Reportedly, nearly half the spike-specific TCRs target unmutated variant regions.

The germline V gene encodes CDR1 DFQATT and CDR2 SNEGSKA (reference sequence). The CDR3 contains 14 residues. V shed 3 bases and J shed 6 bases, with 12 bases lying between them. Of note for this clone: Its antigen is currently unknown.

Assay: immunoSEQ multiplex PCR; the TCRdb copy retains only in-frame clones and omits some. The table lists 250,000 or so clones, more than 85% of them singletons. The genes are TRBV20-1 and TRBJ1-6; D is unclear. This receptor was taken from an adult in good health. Here the sequenced sample was peripheral blood, taken on day 0 of AZD1222 vaccination. CDR3 nucleotide sequence: TGCAGTGCTAGTACGGAAGCTTTTAATTCACCCCTCCACTTT. It yields the protein CSASTEAFNSPLHF.